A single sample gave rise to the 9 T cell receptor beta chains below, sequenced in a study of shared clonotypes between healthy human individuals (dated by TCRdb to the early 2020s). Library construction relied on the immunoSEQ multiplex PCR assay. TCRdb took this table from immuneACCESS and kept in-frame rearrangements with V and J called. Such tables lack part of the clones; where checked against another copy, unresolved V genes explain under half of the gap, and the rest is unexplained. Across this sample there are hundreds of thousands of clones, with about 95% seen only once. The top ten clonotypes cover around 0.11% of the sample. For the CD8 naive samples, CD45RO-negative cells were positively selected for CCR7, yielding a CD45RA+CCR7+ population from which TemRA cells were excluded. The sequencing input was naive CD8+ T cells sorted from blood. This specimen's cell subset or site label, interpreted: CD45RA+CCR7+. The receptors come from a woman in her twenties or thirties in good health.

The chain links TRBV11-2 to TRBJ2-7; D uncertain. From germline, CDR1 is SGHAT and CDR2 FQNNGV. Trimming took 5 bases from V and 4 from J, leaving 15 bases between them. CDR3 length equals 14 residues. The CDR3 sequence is CASSPGRWDYEQYF. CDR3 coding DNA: TGTGCCAGCAGCCCAGGCCGCTGGGATTACGAGCAGTACTTC.

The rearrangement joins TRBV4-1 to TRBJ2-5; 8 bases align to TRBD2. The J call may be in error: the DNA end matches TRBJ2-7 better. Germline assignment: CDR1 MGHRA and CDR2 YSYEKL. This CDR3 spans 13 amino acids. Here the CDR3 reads CASSPGRGYEQYF. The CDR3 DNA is TGCGCCAGCAGCCCCGGGAGGGGCTACGAGCAGTACTTC.

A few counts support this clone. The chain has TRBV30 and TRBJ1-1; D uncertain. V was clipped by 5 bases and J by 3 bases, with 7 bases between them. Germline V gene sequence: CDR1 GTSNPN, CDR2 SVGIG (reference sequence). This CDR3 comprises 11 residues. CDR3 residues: CAWGVDTEAFF. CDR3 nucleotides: TGTGCCTGGGGGGTGGACACTGAAGCTTTCTTT.

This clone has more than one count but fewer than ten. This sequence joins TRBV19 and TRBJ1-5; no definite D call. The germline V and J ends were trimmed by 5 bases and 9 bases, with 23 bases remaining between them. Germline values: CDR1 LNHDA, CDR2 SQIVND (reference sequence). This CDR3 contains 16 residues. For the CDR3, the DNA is TGTGCCAGTAGTGCCTACGCGGGATCCGGCATGGGGCCCCAGCATTTT. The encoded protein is CASSAYAGSGMGPQHF.

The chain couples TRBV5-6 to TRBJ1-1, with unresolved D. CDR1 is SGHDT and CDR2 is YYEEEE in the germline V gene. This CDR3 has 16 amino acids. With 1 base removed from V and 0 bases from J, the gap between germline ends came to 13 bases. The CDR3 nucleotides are TGTGCCAGCAGCTTGACACTCGGGCGGATGAACACTGAAGCTTTCTTT. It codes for CASSLTLGRMNTEAFF.

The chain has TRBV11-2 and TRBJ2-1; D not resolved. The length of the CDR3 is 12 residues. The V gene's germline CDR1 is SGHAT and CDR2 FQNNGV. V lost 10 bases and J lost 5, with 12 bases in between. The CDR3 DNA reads TGTGCCACCCGGTTAGGAGACAATGAGCAGTTCTTC. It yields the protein CATRLGDNEQFF.

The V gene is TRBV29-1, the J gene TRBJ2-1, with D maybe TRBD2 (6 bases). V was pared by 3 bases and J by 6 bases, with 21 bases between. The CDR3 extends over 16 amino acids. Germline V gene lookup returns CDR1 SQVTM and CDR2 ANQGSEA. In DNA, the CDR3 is TGCAGCGTTGAGGGGACTTCGGCTGGAGACAGCAATGAGCAGTTCTTC. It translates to CSVEGTSAGDSNEQFF.

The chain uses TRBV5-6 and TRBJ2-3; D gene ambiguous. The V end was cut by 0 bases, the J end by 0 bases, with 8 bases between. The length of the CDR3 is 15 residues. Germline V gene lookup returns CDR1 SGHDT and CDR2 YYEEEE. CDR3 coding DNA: TGTGCCAGCAGCTTGGGGACGTATAGCACAGATACGCAGTATTTT. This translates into CASSLGTYSTDTQYF.

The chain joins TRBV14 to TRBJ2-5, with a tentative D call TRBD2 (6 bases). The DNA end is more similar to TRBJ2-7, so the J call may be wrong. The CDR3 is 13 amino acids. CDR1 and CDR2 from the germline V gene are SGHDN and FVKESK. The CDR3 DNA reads TGTGCCAGCAGCCGCGGGACTCGCTACGAGCAGTACTTC. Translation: CASSRGTRYEQYF.